The 27 T cell receptor beta chains below come from one sample, sequenced in a study of blood T cell repertoires in COVID-19 (dated by TCRdb to about 2020). Library prep was done by the immunoSEQ multiplex PCR assay. TCRdb holds this immuneACCESS table with in-frame rearrangements only. Some clones are missing; in checked studies, unresolved V genes explain under half, and the rest has no known cause. The sample table shows fewer than 130,000 clones, and roughly 69% are seen once. The top ten clones comprise approximately 6.3% of the sample. The sample comprised peripheral blood. These receptors originate from a man older than 75 with acute or convalescent COVID-19.

V and J are TRBV28 and TRBJ2-5, with 8 bases matching TRBD1. The ends lost 4 bases at V and 6 bases at J; junction bases unmatched: 7. The CDR3 consists of 14 residues. Germline V gene data show CDR1 as MDHEN and CDR2 as SYDVKM. CDR3: CASSSGDRWKTQYF. CDR3 sequence (DNA): TGTGCCAGCAGTTCCGGGGACAGGTGGAAGACCCAGTACTTC.

The V call is TRBV2, the J call TRBJ2-4; TRBD2 matches at 13 bases. This CDR3 comprises 17 residues. With V trimmed by 6 bases and J by 3 bases, 8 bases remained unmatched. Per germline, CDR1 SNHLY and CDR2 FYNNEI. The CDR3 here is CASRTSGRLLGKNIQYF. The CDR3 DNA reads as TGTGCCAGCAGGACTAGCGGGAGGTTGTTGGGCAAAAACATTCAGTACTTC.

The DNA for the CDR3 is TGTGCCAGCAGCACGACAGGGATCGACACCGGGGAGCTGTTTTTT. Amino acids: CASSTTGIDTGELFF. V gene TRBV7-2 combines with J gene TRBJ2-2; TRBD1 matches 7 bases. The CDR3 has 15 amino acids. Germline CDR1 reads SGHTA; CDR2 reads FQGNSA. The trim removed 5 bases at V and 3 bases at J, leaving 6 bases unmatched. The variable domain in full, with the rest retrieved from reference TRBV7-2 and TRBJ2-2, is GAGVSQSPSNKVTEKGKDVELRCDPISGHTALYWYRQSLGQGLEFLIYFQGNSAPDKSGLPSDRFSAERTGGSVSTLTIQRTQQEDSAVYLCASSTTGIDTGELFFGEGSRLTVL.

This clone was seen a few times. The chain is built from TRBV6-5 and TRBJ2-5; 8 bases match TRBD2. Germline CDR1 reads MNHEY; CDR2 reads SVGAGI. The CDR3 sequence is 13 residues long. The ends lost 5 bases at V and 5 bases at J; junction bases unmatched: 4. The CDR3 loop reads CASSQRERETQYF. In DNA form, the CDR3 reads TGTGCCAGCAGTCAGCGGGAGAGGGAGACCCAGTACTTC.

This sequence joins TRBV11-2 and TRBJ1-4; maybe TRBD1 (5 bases). The CDR3 consists of 15 residues. Germline V gene data show CDR1 as SGHAT and CDR2 as FQNNGV. Trimming took 2 bases from V and 3 from J, leaving 10 bases between them. DNA for the CDR3: TGTGCCAGCAGCTTATACAGGAAGGCTAATGAAAAACTGTTTTTT. Translating gives CASSLYRKANEKLFF.

V usage is TRBV27 and J usage is TRBJ2-7; 7 bases are shared with TRBD2. V dropped 4 bases and J dropped 4; count of bases not matched to a gene: 7. The CDR3 has 14 residues. Looked up from germline, CDR1 is MNHEY and CDR2 is SMNVEV (reference sequence). CDR3 sequence: CASSSVGGPYEQYF. CDR3 bases: TGTGCCAGCAGTTCCGTGGGAGGGCCATACGAGCAGTACTTC.

V and J are TRBV19 and TRBJ2-7; TRBD1 might be the D (6 bases). Germline V gene lookup returns CDR1 LNHDA and CDR2 SQIVND (reference sequence). Trimming removed 5 bases from V and 3 bases from J, with 11 bases in between. This CDR3 has 13 residues. CDR3 bases: TGTGCCAGTAGTCGAGGGGGTTTCTACGAGCAGTACTTC. Translation gives CASSRGGFYEQYF.

This clone was seen more than once but under ten times. This chain links TRBV29-1 with TRBJ2-1; the match to TRBD2 covers 11 bases. Germline V gene lookup returns CDR1 SQVTM and CDR2 ANQGSEA. V lost 6 bases to trimming and J lost 6 bases; unmatched junction nucleotides: 4. CDR3 length: 13 residues. The CDR3 DNA reads TGCAGCGTGACTAGCGGGACCATCAATGAGCAGTTCTTC. Protein sequence: CSVTSGTINEQFF.

The rearrangement uses TRBV28 and TRBJ1-4, with a tentative D call TRBD1 (6 bases). Deletions cut 6 bases from V and 10 bases from J, with 21 bases between. There are 15 residues in the CDR3. CDR1 and CDR2 (germline): MDHEN, SYDVKM. In nucleotides, the CDR3 is TGTGCCAGCAGCACAATATCCACTTCGACAGGAAAACTGTTTTTT. Protein sequence: CASSTISTSTGKLFF.

The chain recombines TRBV12-5 with TRBJ2-1; no clear D gene. This CDR3 spans 11 amino acids. CDR1 is LGHNT, CDR2 FRNRAP, per germline. V was clipped by 3 bases and J by 8 bases, with 5 bases between them. The CDR3 is CASGFRDEQFF. CDR3 nucleotides: TGTGCTAGTGGTTTCCGGGATGAGCAGTTCTTC.

This clone was found once. V gene TRBV24-1 combines with J gene TRBJ2-3; 9 bases align to TRBD2. In germline, CDR1 is KGHDR, CDR2 SFDVKD. V lost 12 bases, J lost 3 bases, and 6 bases stayed unmatched. The CDR3 covers 13 residues. CDR3 nucleotide sequence: TGTGCCTCAGGTAGCGGGAGTACAGATACGCAGTATTTT. It yields the protein CASGSGSTDTQYF.

This clone was picked up a small number of times. The CDR3 sequence is CASRAGTGDMSGYTF. CDR3 nucleotide sequence: TGTGCCAGCAGAGCCGGGACAGGGGATATGAGTGGCTACACCTTC. This rearrangement joins TRBV6-6 to TRBJ1-2, with 10 nucleotides matching TRBD1. The CDR3 has 15 residues. Germline values: CDR1 MNHNY, CDR2 SVGAGI (reference sequence). Trimming at V came to 6 bases and at J to 7 bases, leaving 11 bases not matched to a gene.

This clone was counted many times. CDR3 sequence reads: CASSLYNTDTQYF. Here the CDR3 DNA reads TGTGCCAGCAGTTTATACAACACAGATACGCAGTATTTT. The chain employs TRBV28 and TRBJ2-3, with no clear D. V dropped 1 base and J dropped 2 bases, with 4 bases sitting between them. Germline V gene lookup returns CDR1 MDHEN and CDR2 SYDVKM. The CDR3 runs to 13 residues. Drawing the rest from reference TRBV28 and TRBJ2-3, the complete variable domain is DVKVTQSSRYLVKRTGEKVFLECVQDMDHENMFWYRQDPGLGLRLIYFSYDVKMKEKGDIPEGYSVSREKKERFSLILESASTNQTSMYLCASSLYNTDTQYFGPGTRLTVL.

The gene calls are TRBV4-1 and TRBJ2-1; 8 nucleotides align to TRBD1. The CDR3 spans 17 residues. Per the germline V gene, CDR1 is MGHRA and CDR2 is YSYEKL. V shed 3 bases and J 3 bases; nucleotides not matched to a gene: 10. The CDR3 bases are TGCGCCAGCAGCCACATGAGCGCAGGGGGCAACTACAATGAGCAGTTCTTC. It encodes CASSHMSAGGNYNEQFF.

The V call is TRBV18, the J call TRBJ2-1, with 9 bases identical to TRBD2. Germline V CDR1 and CDR2: KGHSH, LQKENI. This CDR3 has 15 residues. V lost 2 bases, J lost 10 bases, and 9 bases stayed unmatched. The CDR3 DNA follows: TGTGCCAGCTCACCAGGGCGGGGACTAGCCCCCGAGCAGTTCTTC. Its translation: CASSPGRGLAPEQFF.

In this sample, this clone turned up many times. The rearrangement uses TRBV9 and TRBJ1-6, with 7 bases fitting TRBD1. V was pared by 6 bases and J by 6 bases, with 6 bases of the junction left unmatched. The CDR3 contains 14 residues. Germline CDR1 and CDR2: SGDLS and YYNGEE. CDR3 region: CASNPGQSNSPLHF. For the CDR3, the DNA is TGTGCCAGCAATCCGGGACAGAGTAATTCACCCCTCCACTTT.

This chain uses TRBV5-4 with TRBJ1-2; the match to TRBD1 covers 7 bases. The CDR3 runs to 14 residues. The ends lost 4 bases at V and 8 bases at J; junction bases unmatched: 11. Germline CDR1 is SGHNT and CDR2 is YYREEE (reference sequence). In DNA form, the CDR3 reads TGTGCCAGCAGCACCCTAGACAGGGTACAAGGCTACACCTTC. Its protein is CASSTLDRVQGYTF.

This chain joins TRBV9 and TRBJ1-5; 10 bases line up with TRBD1. J lost 7 bases, V lost 6 bases, and 22 bases had no gene match. Germline V gives CDR1 SGDLS, CDR2 YYNGEE. The CDR3 totals 19 residues. Written as DNA, the CDR3 is TGTGCCAGCATCCCCCAGCGGGATAGCGGGACAGGGGCAGTACAGCCCCAGCATTTT. It yields the protein CASIPQRDSGTGAVQPQHF. The variable domain in full, with the rest retrieved from reference TRBV9 and TRBJ1-5, is DSGVTQTPKHLITATGQRVTLRCSPRSGDLSVYWYQQSLDQGLQFLIQYYNGEERAKGNILERFSAQQFPDLHSELNLSSLELGDSALYFCASIPQRDSGTGAVQPQHFGDGTRLSIL.

The J gene is TRBJ2-2, the V gene TRBV6-5, with a weak D call TRBD2 (7 bases). V was shortened by 6 bases and J by 7 bases, with 15 bases between the two germline ends. Germline CDR1 and CDR2: MNHEY and SVGAGI. This CDR3 comprises 14 residues. The CDR3 nucleotides read TGTGCCAGCAGCCAACGGGGGGCGGTCGGGGAGCTGTTTTTT. It is translated as CASSQRGAVGELFF.

The chain combines TRBV7-9 with TRBJ1-2; unclear D gene. The germline CDR1 and CDR2 sequences are SEHNR and FQNEAQ (reference sequence). This CDR3 comprises 12 residues. Trimming removed 1 base at V and 6 bases at J, with 6 bases between. CDR3 nucleotide sequence: TGTGCCAGCAGCTTAGGCCCGGATGGCTACACCTTC. Protein sequence: CASSLGPDGYTF.

The chain has TRBV9 and TRBJ1-1; TRBD1 agrees at 8 bases. The junction had 4 bases not matched to a gene; V was cut back by 3 bases and J by 3 bases. Per the germline V gene, CDR1 is SGDLS and CDR2 is YYNGEE. CDR3 length: 14 amino acids. The CDR3 DNA sequence: TGTGCCAGCAGCGCAGGGGGCCCCGACACTGAAGCTTTCTTT. Translation: CASSAGGPDTEAFF.

The CDR3 DNA reads TGCGCCAGCAGCACCGATGGGACACCCTACGAGCAGTACTTC. Amino acids: CASSTDGTPYEQYF. The chain employs TRBV5-1 and TRBJ2-7, with D possibly matching TRBD1 (6 bases). The CDR3 runs 14 residues. Germline CDR1 SGHRS, CDR2 YFSETQ. Trimming took off 4 bases at V and 2 bases at J, with 13 bases between the two ends.

This chain connects TRBV5-6 to TRBJ1-2; 9 bases align to TRBD1. Trimming at V came to 4 bases and at J to 0 bases, leaving 10 bases not matched to a gene. Germline V gene data show CDR1 as SGHDT and CDR2 as YYEEEE. The CDR3 length is 17 residues. This CDR3 reads CASSPPTGGLANYGYTF. In DNA form, the CDR3 reads TGTGCCAGCAGCCCCCCGACAGGGGGATTAGCTAACTATGGCTACACCTTC.

The genes are TRBV14 and TRBJ1-2; D may be TRBD1 (5 bases). V shed 4 bases and J shed 5 bases, with 14 bases lying between them. Germline CDR1 is SGHDN and CDR2 is FVKESK. This CDR3 has 14 amino acids. Here the CDR3 reads CASSPGGGLYGYTF. The CDR3 region has the DNA TGTGCCAGCAGCCCGGGGGGGGGACTGTATGGCTACACCTTC.

The chain carries TRBV4-3 and TRBJ2-7; TRBD1 agrees at 8 bases. Germline CDR1 is LGHNA and CDR2 is YSLEER. CDR3 size: 14 residues. The trim removed 4 bases at V and 6 bases at J, leaving 8 bases unmatched. The CDR3 reads CASSLSTGTGEQYF. As DNA, the CDR3 is TGCGCCAGCAGCCTGTCAACCGGGACAGGCGAGCAGTACTTC.

On this clone itself: At one boundary the junction diverges from the germline segment, which might be a read error. The V and J genes are TRBV28 and TRBJ1-1; a weak D match, TRBD1 (6 bases). In germline, CDR1 is MDHEN, CDR2 SYDVKM. This CDR3 comprises 13 residues. This CDR3 is CASSDRRNAEAFF. DNA of the CDR3: TGTGCCAGCAGCGACAGGCGGAACGCTGAAGCTTTCTTT.

V gene TRBV6-5 combines with J gene TRBJ1-2; D may be TRBD1 (6 bases). This CDR3 has 13 residues. From germline, CDR1 is MNHEY and CDR2 SVGAGI. V was pared by 6 bases and J by 1 base, with 9 bases between. CDR3 sequence reads: CASRQGNNYGYTF. For the CDR3, the DNA is TGTGCCAGCAGGCAGGGGAATAACTATGGCTACACCTTC.